This entry concerns a single T cell receptor (beta chain). No antigen is known for it. The data were obtained in a study of identical twins. Template switching added a universal primer site; cDNA carried unique molecular identifiers. TCRdb independently ran MiXCR on the 5' RACE reads; one entry per CDR3 protein. The sample includes 420,000 or so distinct CDR3 sequences, roughly 18% of them seen just once. V was clipped by 0 bases and J by 3 bases; unmatched bases: 8. From germline, CDR1 is SGHNT and CDR2 YYREEE (reference sequence). The CDR3 extends over 17 amino acids. Points from the study as a whole: Less excess twin sharing appeared in beta out-of-frame sequences. Conclusions rested on cross-sectional statistics rather than following the same donors.

The clonotype was recovered from a man aged 50 to 60 in good health. Sequences were obtained from naive T cells sorted from blood. V and J are TRBV5-4 and TRBJ2-5; 10 nucleotides match TRBD1. The CDR3 sequence: CASSLAGGTGAEETQYF. For the CDR3, the DNA is TGTGCCAGCAGCTTGGCGGGGGGGACAGGGGCGGAAGAGACCCAGTACTTC.